Listed below are T cell receptor beta chains from one sample, sequenced in a study of blood T cell repertoires in COVID-19. Generated by immunoSEQ multiplex PCR, the TCRdb table keeps only in-frame clones and is missing some. This table holds fewer than 250,000 clones, roughly 90% found once. Sequenced sample: PBMCs or T cells enriched from blood (not recorded which). These receptors all come from a man aged 25 to 45 who had been exposed to COVID-19. Both conserved end residues are part of each CDR3. The D gene is left open where the match is weak. Clone size is given for some rows only: seen once, a few or many times, or a class if the clone is expanded.

J	size	D	V	DNA	CDR3
TRBJ1-1	NA	TRBD1	TRBV30	TGTGCCTGGAGCCCCAAACAGGGGCTGAACACTGAAGCTTTCTTT	CAWSPKQGLNTEAFF
TRBJ2-3	NA	TRBD1	TRBV5-1	TGCGCCAGCAGCTTGGAGGACAGGGGCGCAGATACGCAGTATTTT	CASSLEDRGADTQYF
TRBJ2-6	once	NA	TRBV29-1	TGCAGCGGTAAATTCTCTGGGGCCAACGTCCTGACTTTC	CSGKFSGANVLTF
TRBJ1-1	once	TRBD1	TRBV23-1	TGCGCCAGCAGTCAATCACGGGACGGGACAGCTGAAGCTTTCTTT	CASSQSRDGTAEAFF
TRBJ1-3	once	NA	TRBV11-3	TGTGCCAGCAGCGAGGGATCCGGAAACACCATATATTTT	CASSEGSGNTIYF
TRBJ2-5	NA	TRBD2	TRBV5-4	TGTGCCAGCAGCCCGAGCGGGGCCCCGGAGACCCAGTACTTC	CASSPSGAPETQYF
TRBJ2-1	NA	NA	TRBV3-1/TRBV3-2	TGTGCCAGCAGCCAAGATGAGCGGTCACACAATGAGCAGTTCTTC	CASSQDERSHNEQFF
TRBJ2-7	NA	NA	TRBV5-1	TGCGCCAGCAGCCAGGGGTACGAGCAGTACTTC	CASSQGYEQYF
TRBJ1-3	NA	NA	TRBV12-3/TRBV12-4	TGTGCCAGCAGCCTCCCCGCTGGAAACACCATATATTTT	CASSLPAGNTIYF
TRBJ2-2	NA	NA	TRBV7-3	TGTGCCAGCAGCTTAAACCCGGGGACGAACACCGGGGAGCTGTTTTTT	CASSLNPGTNTGELFF
TRBJ1-5	NA	TRBD1	TRBV3-1/TRBV3-2	TGTGCCAGCAGCCAAGGACAGGGAGGTCAGCCCCAGCATTTT	CASSQGQGGQPQHF
TRBJ2-7	NA	NA	TRBV7-2	TGTGCCAGCAGCTTAGCGGTCGAGTACGAGCAGTACTTC	CASSLAVEYEQYF
TRBJ2-2	NA	TRBD1	TRBV2	TGTGCCAGCGGGACAGCGAACACCGGGGAGCTGTTTTTT	CASGTANTGELFF
TRBJ2-1	NA	TRBD2	TRBV7-6	TGTGCCAGCAGCTCGGGAATGGGGACTAGACGAAACAATGAGCAGTTCTTC	CASSSGMGTRRNNEQFF
TRBJ2-7	NA	TRBD1	TRBV28	TGTGCCAGCAGGGGAGACAGGGCCCCCTACGAGCAGTACTTC	CASRGDRAPYEQYF